This T cell receptor beta chain was recovered during a study of cytomegalovirus exposure and HLA in healthy donors (dated by TCRdb to 2017 to 2019). Broadly, across the study: In an earlier analysis of some 610 of the donors, less than 350 Gb of sequence data and roughly 100 million unique TCR beta sequences from about 190 million T cells were reported. An early release that covered around 590 HLA-typed donors contained 300 to 350 gigabases of sequencing data and tens of millions of unique TCR sequences. Among the roughly 400 genotyped donors, around 81% belonged to the genetic ancestry cluster associated with self-reported Caucasian donors. The study aimed to test whether cataloging public T cell receptors could reveal signatures of past pathogen exposure. Using immunosequencing, the study profiled T cell repertoires from fewer than 700 subjects and related those repertoires to cytomegalovirus serostatus. In addition to the first cohort of around 670 subjects, a separate validation cohort of 130 or so different subjects was used. To predict cytomegalovirus infection status, the study brought together high-throughput TCR immunosequencing, statistical association of individual TCRs with disease status, and machine learning. To study patterns of TCR occurrence, a later analysis re-analyzed previously published TCR beta repertoires from 700 or so donors and added high-resolution HLA genotyping. Rather than using new phenotypic data, the later analysis identified candidate immune exposures from TCR beta sequences and from how often those sequences occurred across donors. In an earlier analysis of 500 to 650 of the donors, high-throughput TCR beta sequencing was used to judge whether each TCR beta V gene segment behaved as functional or pseudogenic. Donor age, sex, ethnicity and CMV serostatus were collected together with the repertoire data. In a later genetic analysis, genome-wide SNP genotypes for about three fifths of the roughly 670 donors were used, and that subset was treated as a discovery cohort. Every discovery cohort repertoire had been produced on one sequencing platform. Class I and class II HLA loci were covered by the typing at four-digit resolution. The number of donors typed differed by locus, with 629-630 for A, B, C, DRB1 and DQB1, approximately 500 for DQA1, some 570 for DPA1, and around 450 for DPB1. Because of strong linkage in the cohort, five DR-DQ haplotypes were treated as single units for association and clustering. Among 300 to 450 genotyped donors of the cohort, an average of about 240,000 unique TCR beta nucleotide sequences were sequenced per donor, around 20% of them non-productive.

The study at large found these results: When HLA alleles, especially DR and DQ, strongly co-occurred, attributing TCR associations to individual alleles was difficult. In a later analysis, HLA-associated TCR beta chains were found to be more clonally expanded and to have lower generation probabilities than equally common non-associated chains. The 87-base-pair reads could not distinguish some IMGT-functional V segments, including TRBV6-2 and TRBV6-3, so those segments were excluded. The study gave a list of under 200 TCR beta chains associated with cytomegalovirus. Roughly uniform sequencing depth across donors was assumed in presence/absence analyses, although this assumption may not hold. In vitro tests confirmed that a few of the cytomegalovirus-associated TCR beta chains recognize cytomegalovirus antigens. In an earlier analysis of under 600 of the donors, most TCR beta V segments were observed in productive rearrangements about 87% or about 30% of the time, broadly matching IMGT annotations. A further reported finding was that TCR beta sequences accurately predicted the HLA-A and HLA-B alleles for most subjects in the first cohort. According to a later genetic analysis, donors in an Asian-associated ancestry cluster had fewer N-insertions in productive TCRs than the approximately 630-donor mean. Several of the top co-occurrence clusters appeared to be linked to parvovirus B19, influenza, CMV and Epstein-Barr virus, according to a later analysis. The sequencing pipeline was judged likely to have produced a cluster of highly shared sequence variants as a technical artifact. CMV serostatus was the only immune exposure information available for the cohort. A later analysis found that TCR association rates varied across HLA loci, with DRB1 alleles showing the most associated TCRs and HLA-C alleles the fewest. Only TCR beta chains were sequenced in this cohort, and the absence of alpha or paired-chain data limited detectable features. At a false discovery rate of 0.05, a later analysis linked under 20,000 TCR beta sequences to specific HLA alleles. Most CMV-associated TCR beta chains appeared to be HLA-restricted in a later analysis, and the HLA associations seemed to be driven largely by CMV exposure. Because counts were too low, 15 to 20 rarely observed V segments, including chromosome 9 orphons, were excluded from the earlier analysis of 587 of the donors. The authors suggested that the approach could potentially be extended to other disease states and immunological phenotypes. In a later genetic analysis, a missense DCLRE1C variant was associated with V-gene and J-gene trimming of TCR beta chains, and the association was replicated in an independent cohort. Correlated functional status among segregating V segments might reflect linkage disequilibrium, but an unknown experimental factor could not be ruled out. The classifier was reported to diagnose cytomegalovirus status with high specificity and sensitivity in both the original cohort and the validation cohort. Because some donors lacked HLA typing at each locus, the association tests relied only on the typed subset. Most TCR sequences were observed very rarely across donors, whereas some public TCRs were present in many individuals.

About this clone itself: The antigen it recognizes is unknown. Per-base qualities were not stored, and no clone one base away is much larger.

Library preparation was by the immunoSEQ multiplex PCR assay. A mixture of 60 forward primers for TCR Vbeta segments and 13 reverse primers for TCR Jbeta segments was used in the multiplex PCR. Amplification of the CDR3 region of rearranged TCR beta genes was performed with a multiplex PCR assay on genomic DNA. Amplified TCR beta libraries were sequenced as 87-base-pair reads on the Illumina HiSeq System. The study's own analysis went as follows. Across the roughly 700 repertoires, a later analysis counted tens of millions of unique TCR beta chains, around 10 million of which were shared by at least two donors. A nearest-neighbor algorithm error-corrected the raw reads and collapsed the reads into unique sequences, merging closely related sequences to remove PCR and sequencing errors. Alignment of CDR3 sequences to IMGT reference sequences was used to assign V, D and J gene segments. Each retained sequence needed at least a six-nucleotide match to both a V gene segment and a J gene segment. A rearrangement was called productive if the CDR3 had no stop codons and remained in frame with V and J, and every other rearrangement was called non-productive. Following IMGT convention, CDR3 was defined as the stretch from the second conserved V-encoded cysteine up to the conserved J-encoded phenylalanine. In an earlier analysis of more than 550 of the donors, sequences lacking an unambiguous match to a single V gene segment were excluded. An earlier analysis of approximately 590 of the donors called V segments functional above 56.7% productive rearrangements and segregating when the between-donor standard deviation exceeded 5%. A statistical classification framework was built to diagnose cytomegalovirus status from the catalog of TCR beta chain sequences. A later analysis assigned V and J genes by comparing TCR nucleotide sequences with IMGT/GENE-DB human TR gene sequences. In a later analysis, CDR3 sequences and most-parsimonious VDJ recombination scenarios were assigned using the TCRdist pipeline. In a later analysis, each TCR beta chain was defined by its CDR3 amino acid sequence together with its V-gene family, and reads without a unique V-gene family were excluded. In a later analysis, around 650 highly shared, low-generation-probability nucleotide sequences were removed to address suspected cross-contamination and a sequencing artifact. A later analysis calculated a clonal expansion index for each public chain from normalized within-repertoire ranks of inferred template counts. Generation probabilities in a later analysis came from a VDJ recombination model fitted to out-of-frame rearrangements, and those results were checked against IGoR. In a later analysis, TCR-TCR, TCR-HLA and TCR-CMV co-occurrence was scored with hypergeometric tests, and a repertoire-size bias correction was applied to TCR pairs. False discovery rates were estimated in a later analysis by permuting HLA or CMV assignments 20 times. In a later analysis, co-occurring TCRs were grouped using DBSCAN, with TCRdist sequence similarity added in when clustering inside HLA-allele-positive subsets. Repertoires with fewer than 30,000 or more than 120,000 public chains were left out of co-occurrence clustering, as were five repertoires with anomalous nucleotide sharing. TCRdb took over this immuneACCESS table, retaining in-frame rearrangements with V and J assigned. Such tables are incomplete; in checked studies, under half of the missing clones stem from an unresolved V gene, and the remainder is unexplained. Clonal size and the V and J genes are those of that table, whereas D and trimming came from the DNA. The sample yields 150,000 to 200,000 clones; around 80% were counted once. About 1.5% of the sample goes to the ten largest clones.

The cohort consisted of hundreds of healthy bone marrow donors. At the time of sampling, all cohort members were nominally healthy, though unrecorded immune exposures were likely present. The donor was CMV seropositive and belonged to the group of 250 to 350 seropositive cohort members. A peripheral blood sample was collected from each donor, and TCR beta sequencing was performed on peripheral blood mononuclear cells. The Qiagen DNeasy Blood Extraction Kit was used to extract genomic DNA from the blood cell samples. The germline V end is reduced by 5 bases and the J end by 7 bases; junction bases left unmatched: 10. Reading the germline V gene (reference sequence) gives CDR1 MNHEY and CDR2 SMNVEV. The CDR3 has 14 amino acids, counting the end cysteine and phenylalanine. Only CDR3 DNA is held: 42 bases, read in frame from base 1.

The sequenced sample was PBMCs. The rearrangement combines TRBV27 with TRBJ1-2, and TRBD1 aligns with 7 junction nucleotides. This clonotype originated in a woman in her twenties or thirties in good health and CMV-seropositive. The CDR3 reads CASSPFQGVGGYTF. The DNA sequence follows: TGTGCCAGCAGTCCCTTCCAGGGGGTAGGTGGCTACACCTTC.